This T cell receptor beta chain is drawn from a study of blood T cell repertoires in COVID-19. The overall study: Collection of acute and convalescent COVID-19 samples took place in the United States, Italy and Spain.

Germline trimming cut 1 base from V and 0 bases from J; bases unmatched to any gene: 11. The germline gives CDR1 MGHRA, CDR2 YSYEKL. The CDR3 runs to 18 residues. In the original workflow: Amplifying reference gene primers gave estimates of nucleated cell counts. Produced via immunoSEQ multiplex PCR; TCRdb's table is partial and in-frame only. The V and J calls and the clone size are those of that table, but D and trimming were determined from the DNA. This table holds 70,000 to 85,000 clones, 85% to 90% found once. A few counts support this clone. V is TRBV4-1 and J is TRBJ2-7; TRBD2 agrees at 8 bases. The sequencing sample was made of peripheral blood. The sequence was collected from a woman aged 80 or older in a cohort sampled during active or convalescent COVID-19. The CDR3 is CASSQASAGGSYSYEQYF. For the CDR3, the DNA is TGCGCCAGCAGCCAAGCCTCGGCGGGAGGATCCTACTCCTACGAGCAGTACTTC.